These 25 T cell receptor beta chains originate from one sample sequenced in a study of T cell repertoires in cytomegalovirus infection. In TCRdb, the reads were re-called with MiXCR into one record per CDR3 protein. The sample carries 170,000 or so distinct CDR3 sequences, over 13% recorded once. The source material was PBMCs. Receptors originate from a human donor in good health (CMV status not recorded). Some clones in this sample may be carry-over from other donors' samples.

In this sample, this clonotype turned up many times. The genes are TRBV5-5 and TRBJ2-7; 8 bases are a match to TRBD1. The germline V gene has CDR1 SGHKS and CDR2 YYEKEE (reference sequence). CDR3 size: 14 residues. Trimming at V came to 4 bases and at J to 3 bases, leaving 6 bases not matched to a gene. The CDR3 protein is CASSLDRVVYEQYF. The CDR3 DNA follows: TGTGCCAGCAGCCTGGACAGGGTAGTCTACGAGCAGTACTTC.

This clonotype was detected many times. The DNA for the CDR3 is TGCAGTGCTAGAGGTCCGGGATTTAGCAATCAGCCCCAGCATTTT. Translated, it gives CSARGPGFSNQPQHF. V and J are TRBV20-1 and TRBJ1-5; D gene unclear. Germline loops: CDR1 DFQATT, CDR2 SNEGSKA (reference sequence). The V end was cut by 1 base, the J end by 0 bases, with 10 bases between. The CDR3 contains 15 residues.

The sample holds many counts of this clonotype. The rearrangement uses TRBV19 and TRBJ1-2; 9 nucleotides agree with TRBD1. This CDR3 contains 15 residues. The germline V gene encodes CDR1 LNHDA and CDR2 SQIVND (reference sequence). V gave up 6 bases and J gave up 7 bases; unmatched junction bases: 12. This chain's CDR3 is CASSSGTGNVGGYTF. CDR3 coding DNA: TGTGCCAGTAGCTCCGGGACAGGGAATGTCGGTGGCTACACCTTC.

In nucleotides, the CDR3 is TGCGCCAGCAGCTTCCAGGGGGAAAACACCATATATTTT. Its protein is CASSFQGENTIYF. The chain is built from TRBV5-1 and TRBJ1-3; 7 bases fit TRBD1. V shed 2 bases and J 6 bases; nucleotides not matched to a gene: 2. This CDR3 contains 13 residues. The germline CDR1 and CDR2 sequences are SGHRS and YFSETQ.

This clonotype was seen at least ten times. V is TRBV7-9 and J is TRBJ1-2; D is unresolved. The V gene's germline CDR1 is SEHNR and CDR2 FQNEAQ (reference sequence). V dropped 1 base and J dropped 4 bases, with 7 bases sitting between them. This CDR3 is 13 amino acids long. The CDR3 DNA sequence: TGTGCCAGCAGCTTAGTAAGACGCTATGGCTACACCTTC. This sequence encodes CASSLVRRYGYTF.

As concerns this clonotype: Likely a read error: the CDR3 ends without its conserved phenylalanine or tryptophan. No DNA is shown, since the ends of the CDR3 on it are uncertain; the CDR3 is the one TCRdb lists. CDR3 residues: CASSRTSATGDLLS. The rearrangement links TRBV28 to TRBJ2-2; TRBD2 is the table's D call and was not checked against the DNA. The CDR3 spans 14 residues, counting both ends. Germline V gene data show CDR1 as MDHEN and CDR2 as SYDVKM.

Ten or more counts support this clonotype. The gene calls are TRBV6-1 and TRBJ2-3; 14 nucleotides line up with TRBD2. J lost 6 bases, V lost 5 bases, and 7 bases had no gene match. The CDR3 is 16 residues long. Germline lookup yields CDR1 MNHNS and CDR2 SASEGT. The CDR3 reads CASSLGLAGVRDTQYF. In DNA form, the CDR3 reads TGTGCCAGCAGTTTGGGACTAGCGGGAGTGAGGGATACGCAGTATTTT.

This clonotype was recorded a few times. The gene calls are TRBV4-1 and TRBJ1-2; no reliable D call. Between the trimmed V and J ends, which lost 4 bases and 8 bases, there was a span of 20 bases. CDR3 length: 15 residues. Per the germline V gene, CDR1 is MGHRA and CDR2 is YSYEKL. The CDR3 loop reads CASSPGPPTYFGYTF. As DNA, the CDR3 is TGCGCCAGCAGCCCCGGGCCGCCAACATATTTCGGCTACACCTTC.

This clonotype was observed a few times. The chain joins TRBV11-3 to TRBJ2-2, with 9 bases lining up with TRBD1. Germline CDR1 is SGHNT and CDR2 is YENEEA. CDR3 length: 15 amino acids. The J segment lost 5 bases and the V segment lost 4 bases, leaving 5 bases of the junction unmatched. CDR3 amino acids: CASSSWTGETGELFF. The CDR3 DNA is TGTGCCAGCAGCTCTTGGACAGGGGAAACCGGGGAGCTGTTTTTT.

This clonotype was seen more than once but under ten times. V and J are TRBV28 and TRBJ1-5, with 8 bases lining up with TRBD1. Looked up from germline, CDR1 is MDHEN and CDR2 is SYDVKM. J lost 3 bases, V lost 3 bases, and 4 bases had no gene match. This CDR3 is built from 15 residues. The CDR3 loop reads CASSFDRGPNQPQHF. The CDR3 DNA reads TGTGCCAGCAGTTTCGACAGGGGCCCCAATCAGCCCCAGCATTTT.

This chain connects TRBV19 to TRBJ2-5; TRBD1 agrees at 7 bases. The CDR3 has 15 amino acids. The V segment lost 5 bases and the J segment 5 bases; nucleotides outside the gene matches: 11. CDR1 and CDR2 (germline): LNHDA, SQIVND (reference sequence). Here the CDR3 reads CASSGGQKPEETQYF. CDR3 coding DNA: TGTGCCAGTAGTGGGGGACAGAAACCGGAGGAGACCCAGTACTTC.

There are many counts of this clonotype. The chain joins TRBV7-3 to TRBJ2-3; 8 positions match TRBD2. The length of the CDR3 is 14 residues. J was trimmed by 4 bases and V by 3 bases; bases with no gene match: 3. Germline V gene data show CDR1 as SGHTA and CDR2 as FQGTGA. The CDR3 region is CASSFGTSPDTQYF. CDR3 DNA sequence: TGTGCCAGCAGCTTCGGGACTAGTCCAGATACGCAGTATTTT.

This clonotype showed up just a few times. The rearrangement links TRBV11-2 to TRBJ1-2, with TRBD1 identical over 8 bases. The CDR3 totals 15 residues. Germline V gene lookup returns CDR1 SGHAT and CDR2 FQNNGV. With V trimmed by 5 bases and J by 4 bases, 9 bases remained unmatched. Here the CDR3 DNA reads TGTGCCAGCAGCGGACTAGGGGGGACAGGCTATGGCTACACCTTC. It is translated as CASSGLGGTGYGYTF.

The chain is built from TRBV20-1 and TRBJ1-1; no reliable D call. The V gene lost 6 bases and the J gene lost 1 base, with 21 bases spanning the gap. The CDR3 is made up of 16 amino acids. CDR1 and CDR2 from the germline V gene are DFQATT and SNEGSKA (reference sequence). In DNA, the CDR3 is TGCAGTGCCCCAGACGGCAGTCAAAACTCGAACACTGAAGCTTTCTTT. Residues: CSAPDGSQNSNTEAFF.

At least ten counts were recorded for this clonotype. This chain uses TRBV12-3 or TRBV12-4 with TRBJ1-1; tentatively, D is TRBD1 (6 bases). The CDR3 runs 13 residues. V was clipped by 6 bases and J by 5 bases, with 13 bases between them. This chain's CDR3 is CASRSTGKTEAFF. In DNA form, the CDR3 reads TGTGCCAGCAGGAGTACAGGGAAAACTGAAGCTTTCTTT.

This clonotype was detected many times. The rearrangement joins TRBV7-3 to TRBJ2-1; D unclear. CDR1 and CDR2 (germline): SGHTA, FQGTGA. The CDR3 runs to 16 residues. Trimming removed 1 base at V and 0 bases at J, with 10 bases between. The CDR3 coding sequence is TGTGCCAGCAGCTTAAGAAGGACGAGCTCCTACAATGAGCAGTTCTTC. Protein product: CASSLRRTSSYNEQFF.

This chain joins TRBV6-5 and TRBJ1-5; the D gene is possibly TRBD1 (6 bases). V was pared by 6 bases and J by 3 bases, with 15 bases between. The CDR3 contains 15 residues. Germline V gives CDR1 MNHEY, CDR2 SVGAGI. Written as DNA, the CDR3 is TGTGCCAGCAGCCCAAGCAGGGGTCCCAATCAGCCCCAGCATTTT. It yields the protein CASSPSRGPNQPQHF.

This CDR3 reads CASSLTGLADYNEQFF. CDR3 nucleotide sequence: TGTGCCAGCAGCTTAACGGGGCTAGCGGATTACAATGAGCAGTTCTTC. This sequence joins TRBV7-9 and TRBJ2-1; TRBD2 aligns across 7 bases. J was trimmed by 4 bases and V by 2 bases; bases with no gene match: 8. Per the germline V gene, CDR1 is SEHNR and CDR2 is FQNEAQ (reference sequence). CDR3 length: 16 amino acids.

V and J are TRBV20-1 and TRBJ2-5, with TRBD1 identical over 7 bases. This CDR3 is built from 13 residues. V was clipped by 3 bases and J by 3 bases; unmatched bases: 4. Germline V gene lookup returns CDR1 DFQATT and CDR2 SNEGSKA (reference sequence). The CDR3 DNA follows: TGCAGTGCTAGGAGACAGGGAAAAGAGACCCAGTACTTC. As protein: CSARRQGKETQYF.

This clonotype has a handful of counts. The genes are TRBV7-9 and TRBJ2-2, with 7 bases fitting TRBD2. The CDR3 is made up of 13 amino acids. V was clipped by 8 bases and J by 5 bases; unmatched bases: 5. CDR1 and CDR2 (germline): SEHNR, FQNEAQ (reference sequence). This CDR3 reads CASYAGGTGELFF. CDR3 sequence (DNA): TGTGCCAGCTACGCCGGGGGGACCGGGGAGCTGTTTTTT. The variable domain in full, with the rest retrieved from reference TRBV7-9 and TRBJ2-2, is DTGVSQNPRHKITKRGQNVTFRCDPISEHNRLYWYRQTLGQGPEFLTYFQNEAQLEKSRLLSDRFSAERPKGSFSTLEIQRTEQGDSAMYLCASYAGGTGELFFGEGSRLTVL.

This clonotype was observed many times. The V call is TRBV7-2, the J call TRBJ2-5, with unresolved D. The CDR3 extends over 12 amino acids. The ends were cut back, 5 bases at V and 4 bases at J, with 8 bases in the middle. The germline CDR1 and CDR2 sequences are SGHTA and FQGNSA. The CDR3 protein is CASSRYSETQYF. The CDR3 DNA reads TGTGCCAGCAGCCGTTACTCAGAGACCCAGTACTTC.

As regards this clonotype: The CDR3 carries no conserved terminal phenylalanine or tryptophan, so it likely arises from a read error. The rearrangement uses TRBV6-8 and TRBJ1-2, with 7 positions matching TRBD1. The CDR3 has 15 amino acids. Germline lookup yields CDR1 MNHGY and CDR2 SAAAGT. The V segment lost 2 bases and the J segment 0 bases; nucleotides outside the gene matches: 3. The DNA for the CDR3 is TGTGCCAGCAGTTACACGACAGGGCCTAACTATGGCTACACCGTC. Translation: CASSYTTGPNYGYTV.

This clonotype showed up just a few times. The chain uses TRBV20-1 and TRBJ1-1, with a tentative D call TRBD1 (5 bases). V gave up 1 base and J gave up 4 bases, with 19 bases separating them. Germline CDR1 and CDR2: DFQATT and SNEGSKA (reference sequence). The CDR3 loop spans 16 amino acids. For the CDR3, the DNA is TGCAGTGCTAGAGTAAGTGGCAGGGCTGGAGTCACTGAAGCTTTCTTT. Residues: CSARVSGRAGVTEAFF.

The rearrangement uses TRBV6-6 and TRBJ1-5, with no clear D. This CDR3 has 13 amino acids. V lost 0 bases to trimming and J lost 6 bases, with 6 bases between them. Germline lookup yields CDR1 MNHNY and CDR2 SVGAGI (reference sequence). The CDR3 sequence: CASSYSTTQPQHF. CDR3 nucleotides: TGTGCCAGCAGTTACTCGACGACTCAGCCCCAGCATTTT.

Many counts were recorded for this clonotype. In DNA, the CDR3 is TGTGCCAGCAGCTCCGGGACACTCAGCACAGATACGCAGTATTTT. Protein sequence: CASSSGTLSTDTQYF. The chain carries TRBV7-9 and TRBJ2-3; D possibly corresponds to TRBD1 (6 bases). There are 15 residues in the CDR3. Trimming took off 4 bases at V and 0 bases at J, with 11 bases between the two ends. The germline gives CDR1 SEHNR, CDR2 FQNEAQ (reference sequence).